This is a list of T cell receptor beta chains from one sample in a study of T-cell reconstitution after alpha-beta-depleted transplantation in children. One entry per CDR3 protein results from TCRdb running MiXCR on the PCR reads. In the table there are 780,000 or so distinct CDR3 sequences, under 20% of which are singletons. The sequenced sample was PBMCs, mostly from graft donor cells, obtained 360 days after TCRalphabeta/CD19-depleted stem cell transplant. Receptors originate from a male patient aged 10 to 17 who had a stem cell transplant for acute lymphoblastic leukemia, so the T cells may come from the graft donor. CDR3s leave out the opening cysteine and the closing phenylalanine or tryptophan.

J: TRBJ2-5
V: TRBV7-9
CDR3: ASSLAIAEFQETQY

J: TRBJ2-3
V: TRBV7-8
CDR3: ASSRETTQY

J: TRBJ2-1
V: TRBV6-7
CDR3: AFRQTLKNEQF

J: TRBJ1-2
V: TRBV20-1
CDR3: RAVGQGAGGYT

J: TRBJ2-1
V: TRBV29-1
CDR3: SVTGTGVISAYNEQF

J: TRBJ1-1
V: TRBV9
CDR3: ASSEPQGHLNTEAF

J: TRBJ2-7
V: TRBV4-1
CDR3: ASSPRDYAYEQY

J: TRBJ2-1
V: TRBV5-1
CDR3: ASSLGGWSGTGEQF

J: TRBJ1-5
V: TRBV21-1
CDR3: ASSKRGSCNQPQH

J: TRBJ2-1
V: TRBV12-3/TRBV12-4
CDR3: ASSWTSAYNEQF

J: TRBJ2-1
V: TRBV3-1
CDR3: ACSQPRGGLYNEQF

J: TRBJ2-3
V: TRBV6-1
CDR3: ASRRAGGPGDTQY

J: TRBJ2-5
V: TRBV7-8
CDR3: ASSSDRLGGTQY

J: TRBJ1-1
V: TRBV30
CDR3: AWTPLYTEAF